Described below is a single T cell receptor (beta chain) sequence and its context. Its cognate antigen is unknown. The sample belongs to a study of T cell repertoires in cytomegalovirus infection. Study-wide background: HLA-C-restricted CMV epitopes, recently identified, and well-studied HLA-B-restricted ones were used by the study. Through public TCR beta signatures, both CMV infection and matching HLA type were indicated.

With 4 bases removed from V and 3 bases from J, the gap between germline ends came to 7 bases. The CDR3 contains 13 residues. CDR1 and CDR2 from the germline V gene are SGHTA and FQGTGA. TCRdb itself ran the reads through MiXCR, one entry per CDR3 protein. The top ten clones hold roughly 50% of a sample with over 120,000 distinct CDR3 sequences, about 31% of them seen once. General study points: Pooled public TCR beta family frequency picked out CMV carriers with the relevant HLA. Dominating the ex vivo response were TCR beta clonotypes that were CMV-specific and HLA-C-restricted.

The sample in question was CD8+ T cells from cultured PBMCs, obtained from culture after CMV antigen stimulation. J is TRBJ1-5 and V is TRBV7-3, with D unclear. This clonotype originated in a human donor in good health (CMV status not recorded). Some clones in this sample may be carry-over from other donors' samples. Written as DNA, the CDR3 is TGTGCCAGCAGCTCCGGACTCAATCAGCCCCAGCATTTT. It translates to CASSSGLNQPQHF.